The 4 T cell receptor beta chains below were found in one sample sequenced in a study of cytomegalovirus exposure and HLA in healthy donors (dated by TCRdb to 2015 to 2018). Libraries were built with the immunoSEQ multiplex PCR assay. A mixture of 60 forward primers for TCR Vbeta segments and 13 reverse primers for TCR Jbeta segments was used in the multiplex PCR. TCRdb provides this immuneACCESS table in a form limited to in-frame rearrangements. Some clones are lacking; in checked studies, under half of them reflect an unresolved V gene, and why the rest are absent is not known. The sample profile shows 150,000 or so clones; approximately 78% of them were found once. The ten largest make up around 1.6% of the sample. Sequenced sample: PBMCs. The receptor source for this set is a female donor in good health and CMV-seronegative.

This clone is a singleton in its sample. The V call is TRBV6-6, the J call TRBJ1-4, with D possibly matching TRBD1 (6 bases). This CDR3 contains 15 residues. With 10 bases removed from V and 0 bases from J, the gap between germline ends came to 15 bases. Germline loops: CDR1 MNHNY, CDR2 SVGAGI (reference sequence). The CDR3 sequence is CATQDSPPTNEKLFF. CDR3 nucleotides: TGTGCCACCCAGGACAGTCCTCCAACTAATGAAAAACTGTTTTTT.

V is TRBV27 and J is TRBJ2-7; 7 bases agree with TRBD2. Germline CDR1 MNHEY, CDR2 SMNVEV (reference sequence). The ends lost 6 bases at V and 0 bases at J; junction bases unmatched: 8. The CDR3 consists of 15 residues. CDR3 sequence (DNA): TGTGCCAGCAGCTCGAGACTAGCACCCTCCTACGAGCAGTACTTC. This sequence encodes CASSSRLAPSYEQYF.

Of note for this clone: Germline is not matched at one junction end, which may reflect a read error. V is TRBV5-4 and J is TRBJ2-6; TRBD1 matches 8 bases. The CDR3 contains 15 residues. In germline, CDR1 is SGHNT, CDR2 YYREEE (reference sequence). Here the CDR3 reads CASSLDRAGANGLTF. The CDR3 nucleotides read TGTGCCAGCAGCCTGGACAGGGCTGGGGCCAACGGCCTGACTTTC.

The chain combines TRBV27 with TRBJ2-1; the D gene is possibly TRBD1 (6 bases). Trimming pared 1 base from V and 9 bases from J, leaving 10 bases between. The CDR3 length is 13 residues. CDR1 MNHEY and CDR2 SMNVEV come from the germline V gene (reference sequence). The CDR3 is CASSLYRVGEQFF. In DNA form, the CDR3 reads TGTGCCAGCAGTTTATACAGGGTGGGTGAGCAGTTCTTC.